The subject of this entry is one T cell receptor (beta chain). The ends were cut back, 7 bases at V and 6 bases at J, with 18 bases in the middle. CDR3 length: 14 residues. Germline values: CDR1 SQVTM, CDR2 ANQGSEA. This sample is part of a study of T-cell reconstitution after alpha-beta-depleted transplantation in children. It was with unique molecular identifiers that the TCRbeta library was prepared. TCRdb reprocessed the PCR reads via MiXCR and lists one record per CDR3 protein. The table has almost 500,000 distinct CDR3 sequences, around 12% seen once; the top ten hold about 5%. V and J are TRBV29-1 and TRBJ1-4, with D maybe TRBD1 (5 bases). The input for sequencing was PBMCs from the stem cell graft donor, taken from the stem cell graft. The receptor comes from a human donor who donated a stem cell graft to a child with combined immunodeficiency. In DNA form, the CDR3 reads TGCAGCGGCCTACGTCACGGAGGGGATGAAAAACTGTTTTTT. Protein sequence: CSGLRHGGDEKLFF.